This is a list of T cell receptor beta chains from one sample in a study of technical replicates of blood from several donors. TCRdb's copy holds only in-frame clones and misses some; the assay was immunoSEQ multiplex PCR. The table includes more than 90,000 clones, approximately 94% detected once. Sequenced material: T cells isolated from PBMCs. These receptors were taken from a human donor in good health. Each CDR3 is given with its conserved first and last residue. Fields, in order: V gene, D gene, J gene, clone size, CDR3 DNA, CDR3 protein. The D gene is left open where the match is weak. Expanded clones are given a class, and other clones once, few, many or no size at all.

TRBV5-1	-	TRBJ1-6	-	TGCGCCAGCAGATACGGACAGATGAGTTCACCCCTCCACTTT	CASRYGQMSSPLHF
TRBV5-4	-	TRBJ2-7	-	TGTGCCAGCAGCGTCAGCGGACAGCCCTACGAGCAGTACTTC	CASSVSGQPYEQYF
TRBV19	-	TRBJ1-5	-	TGTGCCAGCACTCCGGGCGGGGGGAGCAATCAGCCCCAGCATTTT	CASTPGGGSNQPQHF
TRBV6-4	TRBD2	TRBJ2-3	-	TGTGCCAGCAGTGAGCAGGGAGGGGTTGTGACAGATACGCAGTATTTT	CASSEQGGVVTDTQYF
TRBV5-1	TRBD1	TRBJ1-4	-	TGCGCCAGCAGCCTACAGGGGGTATATGAAAAACTGTTTTTT	CASSLQGVYEKLFF
TRBV18	TRBD2	TRBJ2-1	-	TGTGCCAGCTCACCACCTCGGACTAGCGGGAGGTCGGGTGAGCAGTTCTTC	CASSPPRTSGRSGEQFF
TRBV14	TRBD2	TRBJ2-7	-	TGTGCCAGCAGCCGTCAAAGGACTAGCGGCGCCTACGAGCAGTACTTC	CASSRQRTSGAYEQYF
TRBV6-1	TRBD2	TRBJ2-3	-	TGTGCCAGCAGGGGGGGAGCGGGGATCACAGATACGCAGTATTTT	CASRGGAGITDTQYF
TRBV2	-	TRBJ2-1	-	TGTGCCAGCAGTGAATACGGGGAGAGCTCCTACAATGAGCAGTTCTTC	CASSEYGESSYNEQFF
TRBV25-1	-	TRBJ1-4	-	TGTGCCAGCAGTGATGCCCTCGGGGGGTGGACTAATGAAAAACTGTTTTTT	CASSDALGGWTNEKLFF
TRBV10-2	TRBD2	TRBJ2-4	once	TGCGCCAGCAGTCTAGCGGGGGAAAACATTCAGTACTTC	CASSLAGENIQYF
TRBV19	-	TRBJ2-3	-	TGTGCCAGTAGTTTGCAGGGTTGGACAGATACGCAGTATTTT	CASSLQGWTDTQYF
TRBV4-1	-	TRBJ1-5	-	TGCGCCAGCAGCCAAGTGTCAGGGGTTGATCAGCCCCAGCATTTT	CASSQVSGVDQPQHF
TRBV6-5	-	TRBJ2-3	few	TGTGCCAGCAGCCGCACGGCAGATACGCAGTATTTT	CASSRTADTQYF
TRBV5-4	-	TRBJ1-2	-	TGTGCCAGCAGCATAGTGGCAGGGTTGGGTGGCTACACCTTC	CASSIVAGLGGYTF
TRBV18	-	TRBJ2-6	-	TGTGCCAGCTCACCCGGGTACCTCTCTGGGGCCAACGTCCTGACTTTC	CASSPGYLSGANVLTF
TRBV5-4	-	TRBJ2-2	-	TGTGCCAGCAGCCCTTACATAACCGGGGAGCTGTTTTTT	CASSPYITGELFF
TRBV30	TRBD2	TRBJ2-2	-	TGTGCCTGGAGGTCGGCTAGCGGGGGGAACACCGGGGAGCTGTTTTTT	CAWRSASGGNTGELFF
TRBV11-2	TRBD1	TRBJ1-2	-	TGTGCCAGCAGCTCCGGGACAGGGTACCGCTACACCTTC	CASSSGTGYRYTF
TRBV27	-	TRBJ2-1	-	TGTGCCAGCAGCCCTATACTAGCCTCCTACAATGAGCAGTTCTTC	CASSPILASYNEQFF
TRBV10-3	TRBD2	TRBJ2-3	-	TGTGCCATCAGTGAGGGGCTAGCGGGGGCTGCAGATACGCAGTATTTT	CAISEGLAGAADTQYF
TRBV18	TRBD1	TRBJ1-2	-	TGTGCCAGCTCACCCCCGGGACAGGGTTTTAATGGCTACACCTTC	CASSPPGQGFNGYTF
TRBV11-2	-	TRBJ1-1	-	TGTGCCAGCAGCTTAGGAAGGCATCCCTCTCAGGGAGCTTTCTTT	CASSLGRHPSQGAFF
TRBV2	TRBD1	TRBJ2-7	-	TGTGCCACCCCGGGACAGGGTGGTTCCTACGAGCAGTACTTC	CATPGQGGSYEQYF
TRBV11-3	-	TRBJ1-1	-	TGTGCCAGCACCGATGATGGGGGCAAGGCGAACACTGAAGCTTTCTTT	CASTDDGGKANTEAFF
TRBV5-1	TRBD2	TRBJ2-3	-	TGCGCCAGCAGTTCCCTGCTAGCGGGACGGAGCGATACAGATACGCAGTATTTT	CASSSLLAGRSDTDTQYF
TRBV19	TRBD1	TRBJ2-1	-	TGTGCCAGTAGTATAGGGACAGGGGATGAGCAGTTCTTC	CASSIGTGDEQFF
TRBV27	-	TRBJ2-2	-	TGTGCCAGCAGTTTTATAGCGGCCGGGGAGCTGTTTTTT	CASSFIAAGELFF
TRBV6-5	TRBD1	TRBJ1-5	-	TGTGCCAGCAGTCGTGGGACAGGTGATTATCAGCCCCAGCATTTT	CASSRGTGDYQPQHF
TRBV30	TRBD1	TRBJ1-1	-	TGTGCCTGGAGAGAACCCGGGACAGCTGAAGCTTTCTTT	CAWREPGTAEAFF
TRBV10-2	-	TRBJ1-3	once	TGCGCCAGCAGTGTGAGAGGGTTGGGAAACACCATATATTTT	CASSVRGLGNTIYF
TRBV5-6	-	TRBJ1-4	few	TGTGCCAGCAGCTTGGCGGGGGACGGTTCTAATGAAAAACTGTTTTTT	CASSLAGDGSNEKLFF
TRBV4-1	-	TRBJ1-1	once	TGCGCCAGCAGCCCCCTTCCCGGGAACACTGAAGCTTTCTTT	CASSPLPGNTEAFF
TRBV27	-	TRBJ1-3	-	TGTGCCAGCAGCCTTGGTCGGGGAAACACCATATATTTT	CASSLGRGNTIYF
TRBV19	-	TRBJ1-5	-	TGTGCCAGTAGTAGTGAGGCAGGGGCGCGCAATCAGCCCCAGCATTTT	CASSSEAGARNQPQHF
TRBV7-9	-	TRBJ2-7	-	TGTGCCAGCAGCCCTAGGGAGACCCCCGAGGACGAGCAGTACTTC	CASSPRETPEDEQYF
TRBV7-9	TRBD1	TRBJ1-5	-	TGTGCCAGCAGCACTACGACAGGGAATCAGCCCCAGCATTTT	CASSTTTGNQPQHF
TRBV27	TRBD1	TRBJ1-1	-	TGTGCCAGCAGTTCGCAAGGGGGCCCGGGCACTGAAGCTTTCTTT	CASSSQGGPGTEAFF
TRBV10-3	TRBD1	TRBJ2-6	-	TGTGCCATCAGTGAAGTAGGACAGGCGAACTCTGGGGCCAACGTCCTGACTTTC	CAISEVGQANSGANVLTF
TRBV2	TRBD1	TRBJ2-7	-	TGTGCCAGCAGGGACAGGGGAGCCTACGAGCAGTACTTC	CASRDRGAYEQYF
TRBV7-9	TRBD1	TRBJ1-1	-	TGTGCCAGCAGCCCGAGGACAGGGTTGGGCACTGAAGCTTTCTTT	CASSPRTGLGTEAFF